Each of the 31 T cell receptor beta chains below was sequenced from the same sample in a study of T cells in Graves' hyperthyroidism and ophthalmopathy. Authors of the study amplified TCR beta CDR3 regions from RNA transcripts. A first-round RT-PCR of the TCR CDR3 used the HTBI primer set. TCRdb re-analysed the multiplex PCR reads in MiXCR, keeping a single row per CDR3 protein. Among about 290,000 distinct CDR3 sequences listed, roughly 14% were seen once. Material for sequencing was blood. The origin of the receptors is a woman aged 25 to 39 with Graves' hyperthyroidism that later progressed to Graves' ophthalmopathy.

This CDR3 is CASRAWTSGRTGELFF. In DNA form, the CDR3 reads TGCGCCAGCCGGGCCTGGACTAGCGGGAGAACCGGGGAGCTGTTTTTT. The V gene is TRBV5-1, the J gene TRBJ2-2; 13 bases line up with TRBD2. Germline CDR1 reads SGHRS; CDR2 reads YFSETQ. Trimming cost V 7 bases and J 5 bases; bases outside gene matches: 8. The CDR3 totals 16 residues.

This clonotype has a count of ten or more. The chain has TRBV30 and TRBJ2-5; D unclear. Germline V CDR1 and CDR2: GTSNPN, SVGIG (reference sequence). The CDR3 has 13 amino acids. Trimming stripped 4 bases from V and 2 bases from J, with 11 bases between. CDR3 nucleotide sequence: TGTGCCTGGACGTCCTCATTTCAAGAGACCCAGTACTTC. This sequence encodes CAWTSSFQETQYF.

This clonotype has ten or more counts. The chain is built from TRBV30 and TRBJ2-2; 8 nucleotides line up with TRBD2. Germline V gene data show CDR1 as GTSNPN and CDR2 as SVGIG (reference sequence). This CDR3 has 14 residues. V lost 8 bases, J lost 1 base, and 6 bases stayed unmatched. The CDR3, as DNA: TGTGCCGGGGGACTAGGTCTGAACACCGGGGAGCTGTTTTTT. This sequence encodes CAGGLGLNTGELFF.

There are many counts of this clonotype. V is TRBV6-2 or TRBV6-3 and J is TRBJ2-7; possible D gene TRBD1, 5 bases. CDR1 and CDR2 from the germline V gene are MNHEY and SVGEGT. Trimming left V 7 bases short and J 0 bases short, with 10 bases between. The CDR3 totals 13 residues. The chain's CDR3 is CASKQGLSYEQYF. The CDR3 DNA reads TGTGCCAGCAAGCAGGGTCTCTCCTACGAGCAGTACTTC.

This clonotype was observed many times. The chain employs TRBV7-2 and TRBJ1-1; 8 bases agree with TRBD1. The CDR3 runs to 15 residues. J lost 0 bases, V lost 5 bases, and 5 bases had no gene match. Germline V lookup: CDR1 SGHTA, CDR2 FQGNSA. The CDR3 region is CASSLGTGMNTEAFF. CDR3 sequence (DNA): TGTGCCAGCAGCCTCGGGACAGGAATGAACACTGAAGCTTTCTTT.

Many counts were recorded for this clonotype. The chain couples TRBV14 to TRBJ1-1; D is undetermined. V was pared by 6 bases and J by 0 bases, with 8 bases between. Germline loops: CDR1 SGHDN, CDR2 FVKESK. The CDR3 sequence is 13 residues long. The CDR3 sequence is CASREVMNTEAFF. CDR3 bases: TGTGCCAGCAGGGAAGTGATGAACACTGAAGCTTTCTTT.

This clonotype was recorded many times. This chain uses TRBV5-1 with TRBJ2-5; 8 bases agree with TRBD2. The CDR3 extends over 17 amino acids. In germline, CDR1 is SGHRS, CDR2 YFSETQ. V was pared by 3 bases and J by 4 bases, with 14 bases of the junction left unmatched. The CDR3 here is CASSSNQRRLAGETQYF. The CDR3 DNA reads TGCGCCAGCAGCTCGAACCAGAGGCGTCTAGCGGGAGAGACCCAGTACTTC.

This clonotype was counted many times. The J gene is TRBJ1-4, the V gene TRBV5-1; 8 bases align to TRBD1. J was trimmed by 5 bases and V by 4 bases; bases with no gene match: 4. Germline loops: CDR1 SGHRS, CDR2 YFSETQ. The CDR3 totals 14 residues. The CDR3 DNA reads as TGCGCCAGCAGCCCCGGGACAGGCAATGAAAAACTGTTTTTT. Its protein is CASSPGTGNEKLFF.

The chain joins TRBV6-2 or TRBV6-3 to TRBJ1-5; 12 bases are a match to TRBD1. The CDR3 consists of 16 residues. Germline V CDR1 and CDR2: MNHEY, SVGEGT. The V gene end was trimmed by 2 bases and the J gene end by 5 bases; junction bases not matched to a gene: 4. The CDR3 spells CASSYPWDRGHQPQHF. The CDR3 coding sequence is TGTGCCAGCAGTTACCCCTGGGACAGGGGGCATCAGCCCCAGCATTTT.

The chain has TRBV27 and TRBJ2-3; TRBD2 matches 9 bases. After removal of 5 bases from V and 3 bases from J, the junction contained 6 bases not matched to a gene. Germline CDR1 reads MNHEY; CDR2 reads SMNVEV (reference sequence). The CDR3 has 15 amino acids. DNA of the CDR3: TGTGCCAGCAGTCGTAGCGGGAGCTTGACAGATACGCAGTATTTT. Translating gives CASSRSGSLTDTQYF.

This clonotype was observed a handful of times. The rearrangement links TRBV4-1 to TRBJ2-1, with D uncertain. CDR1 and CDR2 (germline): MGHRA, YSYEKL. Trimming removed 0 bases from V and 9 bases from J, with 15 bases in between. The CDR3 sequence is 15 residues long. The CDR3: CASSQDRNLPREQFF. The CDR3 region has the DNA TGCGCCAGCAGCCAAGATAGGAATCTCCCCCGTGAGCAGTTCTTC.

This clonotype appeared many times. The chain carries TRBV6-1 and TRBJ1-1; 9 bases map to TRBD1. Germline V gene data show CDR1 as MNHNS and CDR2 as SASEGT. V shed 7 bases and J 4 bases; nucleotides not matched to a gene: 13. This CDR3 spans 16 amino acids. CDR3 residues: CASTLKQGAGVTEAFF. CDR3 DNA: TGTGCCAGCACATTAAAACAGGGGGCAGGAGTCACTGAAGCTTTCTTT.

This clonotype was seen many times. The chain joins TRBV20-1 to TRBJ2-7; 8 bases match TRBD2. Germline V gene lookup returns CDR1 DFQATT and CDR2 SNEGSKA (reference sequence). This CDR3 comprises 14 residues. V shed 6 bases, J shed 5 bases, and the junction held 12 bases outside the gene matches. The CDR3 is CSANAGLDFHEQYF. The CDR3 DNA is TGCAGTGCCAACGCGGGACTAGATTTCCACGAGCAGTACTTC.

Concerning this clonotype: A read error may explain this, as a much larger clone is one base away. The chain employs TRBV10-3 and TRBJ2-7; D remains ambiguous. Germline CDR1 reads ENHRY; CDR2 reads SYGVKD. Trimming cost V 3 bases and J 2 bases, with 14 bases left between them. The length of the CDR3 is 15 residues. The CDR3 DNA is TGTGCCATCAGTGAAAGGATCGGATCCACCTACGAGCAGTACTTC. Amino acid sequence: CAISERIGSTYEQYF.

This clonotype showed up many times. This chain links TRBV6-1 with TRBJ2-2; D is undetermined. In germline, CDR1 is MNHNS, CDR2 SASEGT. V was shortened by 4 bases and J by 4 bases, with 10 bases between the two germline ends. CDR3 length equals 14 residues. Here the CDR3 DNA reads TGTGCCAGCAGTGCCTCAAGGACCACCGGGGAGCTGTTTTTT. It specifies CASSASRTTGELFF.

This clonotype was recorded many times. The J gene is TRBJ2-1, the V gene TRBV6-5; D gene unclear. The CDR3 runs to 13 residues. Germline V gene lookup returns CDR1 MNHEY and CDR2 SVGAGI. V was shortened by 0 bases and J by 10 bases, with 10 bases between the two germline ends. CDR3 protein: CASSYSRLDEQFF. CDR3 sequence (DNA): TGTGCCAGCAGTTACTCGAGACTGGACGAGCAGTTCTTC.

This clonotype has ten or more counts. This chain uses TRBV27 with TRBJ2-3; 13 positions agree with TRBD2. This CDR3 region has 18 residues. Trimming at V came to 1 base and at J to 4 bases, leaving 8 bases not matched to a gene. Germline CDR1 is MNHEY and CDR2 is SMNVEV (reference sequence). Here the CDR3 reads CASSLLGTSGIVADTQYF. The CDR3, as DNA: TGTGCCAGCAGTTTATTGGGGACTAGCGGGATTGTCGCAGATACGCAGTATTTT.

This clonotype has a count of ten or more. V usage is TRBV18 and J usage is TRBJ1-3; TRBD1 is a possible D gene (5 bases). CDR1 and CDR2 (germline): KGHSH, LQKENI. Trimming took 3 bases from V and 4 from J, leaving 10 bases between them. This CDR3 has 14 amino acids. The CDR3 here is CASSPRVAGNTIYF. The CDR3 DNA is TGTGCCAGCTCACCCAGGGTCGCGGGAAACACCATATATTTT.

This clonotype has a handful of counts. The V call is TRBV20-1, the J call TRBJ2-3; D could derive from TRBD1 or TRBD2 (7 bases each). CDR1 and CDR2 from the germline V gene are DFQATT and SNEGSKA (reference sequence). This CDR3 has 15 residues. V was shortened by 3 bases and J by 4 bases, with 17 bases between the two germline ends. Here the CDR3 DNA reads TGCAGTGCTAGGGCCAGCGGGACAGTCGCAGATACGCAGTATTTT. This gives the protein CSARASGTVADTQYF.

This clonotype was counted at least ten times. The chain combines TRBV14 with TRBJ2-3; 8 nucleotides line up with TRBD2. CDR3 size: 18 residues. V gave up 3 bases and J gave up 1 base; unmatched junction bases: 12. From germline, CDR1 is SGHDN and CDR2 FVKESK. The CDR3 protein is CASSHSGDSREGTDTQYF. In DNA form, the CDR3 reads TGTGCCAGCAGCCATTCCGGGGATTCGCGGGAGGGCACAGATACGCAGTATTTT.

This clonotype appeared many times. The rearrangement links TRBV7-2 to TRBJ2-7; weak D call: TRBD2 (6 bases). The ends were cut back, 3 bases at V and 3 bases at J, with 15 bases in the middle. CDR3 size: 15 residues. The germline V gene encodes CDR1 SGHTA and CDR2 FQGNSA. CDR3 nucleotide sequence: TGTGCCAGCAGCTTTGGGGAGGACATTTTCTACGAGCAGTACTTC. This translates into CASSFGEDIFYEQYF.

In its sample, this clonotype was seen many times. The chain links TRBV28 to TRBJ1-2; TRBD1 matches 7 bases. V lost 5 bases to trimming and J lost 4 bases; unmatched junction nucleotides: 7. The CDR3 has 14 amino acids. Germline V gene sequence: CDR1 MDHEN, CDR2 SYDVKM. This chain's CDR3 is CASSGPDRVYGYTF. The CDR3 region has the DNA TGTGCCAGCAGTGGACCCGACAGGGTCTATGGCTACACCTTC.

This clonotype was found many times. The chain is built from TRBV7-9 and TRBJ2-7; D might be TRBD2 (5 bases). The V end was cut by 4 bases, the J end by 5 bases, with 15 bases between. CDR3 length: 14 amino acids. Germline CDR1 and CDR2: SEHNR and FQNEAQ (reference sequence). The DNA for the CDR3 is TGTGCCAGCAGCTCCAGAGCGGCCTTGAACGAGCAGTACTTC. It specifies CASSSRAALNEQYF.

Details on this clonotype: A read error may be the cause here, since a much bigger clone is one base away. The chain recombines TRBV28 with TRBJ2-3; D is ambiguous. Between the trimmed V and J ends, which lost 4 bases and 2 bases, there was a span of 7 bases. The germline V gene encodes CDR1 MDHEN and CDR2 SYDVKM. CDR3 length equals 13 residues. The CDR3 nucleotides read TGTGCCAGCAGTTCCAGACTCACAGATACGCAGTATTTT. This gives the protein CASSSRLTDTQYF.

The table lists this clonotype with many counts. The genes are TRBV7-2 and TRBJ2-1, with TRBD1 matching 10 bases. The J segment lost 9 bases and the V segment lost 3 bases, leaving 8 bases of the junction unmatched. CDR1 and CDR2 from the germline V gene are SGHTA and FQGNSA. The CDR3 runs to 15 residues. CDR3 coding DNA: TGTGCCAGCAGCTTTGGGACAGGGGCCAAGACTGAGCAGTTCTTC. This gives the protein CASSFGTGAKTEQFF.

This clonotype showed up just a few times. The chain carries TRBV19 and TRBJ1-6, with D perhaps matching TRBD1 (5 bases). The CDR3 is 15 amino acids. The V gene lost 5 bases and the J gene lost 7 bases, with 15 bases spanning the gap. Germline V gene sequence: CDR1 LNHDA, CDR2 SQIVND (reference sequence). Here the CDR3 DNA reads TGTGCCAGTAGTGATGGGCAGGGTGTAAATTCACCCCTCCACTTT. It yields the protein CASSDGQGVNSPLHF.

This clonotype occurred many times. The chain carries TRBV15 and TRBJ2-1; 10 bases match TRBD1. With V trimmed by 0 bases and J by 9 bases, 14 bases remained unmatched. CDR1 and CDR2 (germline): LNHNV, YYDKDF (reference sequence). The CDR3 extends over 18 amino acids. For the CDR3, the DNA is TGTGCCACCAGCAGAGATACGCTAGTGGGACAGGGGAAGATTGAGCAGTTCTTC. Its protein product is CATSRDTLVGQGKIEQFF. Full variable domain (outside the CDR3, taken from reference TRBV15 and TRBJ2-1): DAMVIQNPRYQVTQFGKPVTLSCSQTLNHNVMYWYQQKSSQAPKLLFHYYDKDFNNEADTPDNFQSRRPNTSFCFLDIRSPGLGDTAMYLCATSRDTLVGQGKIEQFFGPGTRLTVL.

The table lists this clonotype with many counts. The CDR3 region has the DNA TGTGCCAGCAAAATATTTGGGGGGGGAGGCACAGATACGCAGTATTTT. It specifies CASKIFGGGGTDTQYF. This chain links TRBV28 with TRBJ2-3; 7 positions agree with TRBD2. Trimming cost V 7 bases and J 1 base; bases outside gene matches: 11. The CDR3 has 16 amino acids. CDR1 and CDR2 from the germline V gene are MDHEN and SYDVKM.

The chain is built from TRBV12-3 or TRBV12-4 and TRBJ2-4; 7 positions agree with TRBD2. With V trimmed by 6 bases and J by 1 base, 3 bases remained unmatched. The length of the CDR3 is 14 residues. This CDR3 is CASSRGSAKNIQYF. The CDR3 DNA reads TGTGCCAGCAGCCGCGGGAGTGCCAAAAACATTCAGTACTTC.

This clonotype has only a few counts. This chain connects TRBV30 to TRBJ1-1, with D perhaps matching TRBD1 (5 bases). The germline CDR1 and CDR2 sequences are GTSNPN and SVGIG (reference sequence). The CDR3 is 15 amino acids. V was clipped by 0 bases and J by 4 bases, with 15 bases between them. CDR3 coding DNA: TGTGCCTGGAGTGTAGCAGGTCAGGGCGGCACTGAAGCTTTCTTT. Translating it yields CAWSVAGQGGTEAFF.

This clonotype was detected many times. The CDR3 DNA reads TGCAGTGCTAGAGCTGGCTACGAGCAGTACTTC. Amino acid sequence: CSARAGYEQYF. This rearrangement joins TRBV20-1 to TRBJ2-7; no reliable D call. V lost 1 base to trimming and J lost 3 bases, with 4 bases between them. The CDR3 extends over 11 amino acids. Per the germline V gene, CDR1 is DFQATT and CDR2 is SNEGSKA (reference sequence).